A single sample gave rise to the 18 T cell receptor beta chains below, sequenced in a study of cytomegalovirus exposure and HLA in healthy donors. PCR was performed using 60 Vbeta and 13 Jbeta primers. Measured with immunoSEQ multiplex PCR; TCRdb has only the in-frame clones, and not every one. The sample consists of about 160,000 clones, 65% to 80% of them appearing once. Source material: PBMCs. The receptor source for this set is a female donor in good health and CMV-seronegative.

This chain joins TRBV2 and TRBJ2-7; tentatively, D is TRBD1 (5 bases). The germline CDR1 and CDR2 sequences are SNHLY and FYNNEI. The CDR3 covers 12 residues. V lost 4 bases and J 2 bases, leaving 6 bases between the germline ends. The CDR3 protein is CASSGQTYEQYF. In DNA, the CDR3 is TGTGCCAGCAGTGGACAGACCTACGAGCAGTACTTC.

The chain carries TRBV14 and TRBJ2-6; D is perhaps TRBD1 (6 bases). The CDR3 is 18 amino acids. The germline V gene encodes CDR1 SGHDN and CDR2 FVKESK. Trimming took 3 bases from V and 0 from J, leaving 15 bases between them. For the CDR3, the DNA is TGTGCCAGCAGCCATACGGGACAATCGTACTCTGGGGCCAACGTCCTGACTTTC. This sequence encodes CASSHTGQSYSGANVLTF.

This rearrangement joins TRBV18 to TRBJ1-2, with D perhaps matching TRBD1 (6 bases). Per germline, CDR1 KGHSH and CDR2 LQKENI. Between the trimmed V and J ends, which lost 6 bases and 8 bases, there was a span of 16 bases. This CDR3 comprises 13 residues. The CDR3 is CASSPTGIEGYTF. CDR3 bases: TGTGCCAGCTCCCCCACAGGGATCGAAGGCTACACCTTC.

The chain is built from TRBV30 and TRBJ1-1, with 7 bases fitting TRBD1. The ends lost 8 bases at V and 0 bases at J; junction bases unmatched: 6. The germline gives CDR1 GTSNPN, CDR2 SVGIG (reference sequence). This CDR3 spans 13 amino acids. The CDR3 spells CARRQGLNTEAFF. The CDR3 region has the DNA TGTGCCCGCCGACAGGGCTTGAACACTGAAGCTTTCTTT.

The J gene is TRBJ2-3, the V gene TRBV5-6; a possible D gene is TRBD1 (5 bases). The CDR3 contains 14 residues. Germline V gene data show CDR1 as SGHDT and CDR2 as YYEEEE. Trimming left V 4 bases short and J 2 bases short, with 11 bases between. The CDR3 sequence: CASSLRQFTDTQYF. The CDR3 bases are TGTGCCAGCAGCCTACGACAGTTCACAGATACGCAGTATTTT.

The chain links TRBV9 to TRBJ2-1; D possibly corresponds to TRBD2 (5 bases). Germline values: CDR1 SGDLS, CDR2 YYNGEE. V lost 0 bases and J lost 4, with 8 bases in between. This CDR3 region has 14 residues. The CDR3, as DNA: TGTGCCAGCAGCGTAGGGGAGACTTACAATGAGCAGTTCTTC. Translating it yields CASSVGETYNEQFF. The complete variable domain, with remaining parts taken from reference TRBV9 and TRBJ2-1, reads DSGVTQTPKHLITATGQRVTLRCSPRSGDLSVYWYQQSLDQGLQFLIQYYNGEERAKGNILERFSAQQFPDLHSELNLSSLELGDSALYFCASSVGETYNEQFFGPGTRLTVL.

This clone was recorded once. Written as DNA, the CDR3 is TGTGCCAGCAGCGTAGACGAGGGAGGAGGGACTAATGAAAAACTGTTTTTT. Amino acids: CASSVDEGGGTNEKLFF. The rearrangement links TRBV9 to TRBJ1-4, with no clear D. V was cut by 0 bases and J by 2 bases, with 14 bases left in between. CDR1 is SGDLS, CDR2 YYNGEE, per germline. This CDR3 is built from 17 residues.

The V call is TRBV9, the J call TRBJ2-7, with D tentatively TRBD1 (6 bases). The germline V and J ends were trimmed by 0 bases and 5 bases, with 15 bases remaining between them. The CDR3 runs to 15 residues. Per the germline V gene, CDR1 is SGDLS and CDR2 is YYNGEE. The CDR3 loop reads CASSVEGGRKNEQYF. The DNA of the CDR3 is TGTGCCAGCAGCGTAGAAGGGGGTAGAAAAAACGAGCAGTACTTC.

The gene calls are TRBV2 and TRBJ1-1; 8 nucleotides line up with TRBD1. The CDR3 has 15 residues. Trimming took 4 bases from V and 4 from J; bases not matched to a gene: 8. CDR1 SNHLY and CDR2 FYNNEI come from the germline V gene. The CDR3 is CASSAAGGASTEAFF. The CDR3 DNA follows: TGTGCCAGCAGTGCCGCAGGGGGCGCGAGCACTGAAGCTTTCTTT. Full variable domain (rest looked up from reference TRBV2 and TRBJ1-1): EPEVTQTPSHQVTQMGQEVILRCVPISNHLYFYWYRQILGQKVEFLVSFYNNEISEKSEIFDDQFSVERPDGSNFTLKIRSTKLEDSAMYFCASSAAGGASTEAFFGQGTRLTVV.

This chain joins TRBV30 and TRBJ1-6, with 8 bases that match TRBD1. Germline lookup yields CDR1 GTSNPN and CDR2 SVGIG (reference sequence). Trimming removed 4 bases from V and 9 bases from J; junction bases left unmatched: 8. The CDR3 spans 14 residues. The CDR3 spells CAWNHRTGSSPLHF. The CDR3 bases are TGTGCCTGGAACCACAGGACAGGGAGTTCACCCCTCCACTTT.

The rearrangement links TRBV6-1 to TRBJ2-2; 7 nucleotides match TRBD1. The germline V gene has CDR1 MNHNS and CDR2 SASEGT. The V gene end was trimmed by 11 bases and the J gene end by 1 base; junction bases not matched to a gene: 4. This CDR3 region has 13 residues. Written as DNA, the CDR3 is TGTGCCGCTCAGGGGGTGAACACCGGGGAGCTGTTTTTT. This encodes CAAQGVNTGELFF.

The chain joins TRBV5-1 to TRBJ2-3, with 8 bases fitting TRBD2. After removal of 6 bases from V and 6 bases from J, the junction contained 12 bases not matched to a gene. The germline V gene encodes CDR1 SGHRS and CDR2 YFSETQ. This CDR3 is 15 amino acids long. CDR3: CASKPWRGAGDTQYF. The CDR3 nucleotides are TGCGCCAGCAAGCCCTGGCGGGGGGCTGGGGATACGCAGTATTTT.

This clone was detected only once. V usage is TRBV2 and J usage is TRBJ1-2; 7 bases line up with TRBD1. This CDR3 has 14 amino acids. Germline assignment: CDR1 SNHLY and CDR2 FYNNEI. V shed 4 bases, J shed 2 bases, and the junction held 4 bases outside the gene matches. This CDR3 is CASSGQGENYGYTF. The CDR3 nucleotides are TGTGCCAGCAGTGGACAGGGCGAAAACTATGGCTACACCTTC.

The J gene is TRBJ1-4, the V gene TRBV29-1; 7 bases agree with TRBD1. The CDR3 loop spans 14 amino acids. The junction had 9 bases not matched to a gene; V was cut back by 6 bases and J by 5 bases. Germline V gene lookup returns CDR1 SQVTM and CDR2 ANQGSEA. The CDR3 nucleotides read TGCAGCGTGTTATGGTCAGGGGGAAATGAAAAACTGTTTTTT. Encoded protein: CSVLWSGGNEKLFF.

The chain uses TRBV5-4 and TRBJ1-1; 10 bases agree with TRBD1. The CDR3 runs to 15 residues. Per the germline V gene, CDR1 is SGHNT and CDR2 is YYREEE (reference sequence). V lost 3 bases to trimming and J lost 1 base; unmatched junction nucleotides: 3. CDR3 sequence: CASSSTGGANTEAFF. CDR3 coding DNA: TGTGCCAGCAGCTCGACAGGGGGCGCGAACACTGAAGCTTTCTTT.

This clone occurred once. The rearrangement uses TRBV7-9 and TRBJ1-1; perhaps TRBD1 as D (6 bases). The V gene lost 5 bases and the J gene lost 5 bases, with 15 bases spanning the gap. Looked up from germline, CDR1 is SEHNR and CDR2 is FQNEAQ (reference sequence). The CDR3 length is 14 residues. CDR3 in DNA: TGTGCCAGCAGCCGCGGACAGATGGATACTGAAGCTTTCTTT. Translation gives CASSRGQMDTEAFF.

This clone has only one observation. The chain couples TRBV5-8 to TRBJ2-3, with 12 bases lining up with TRBD2. The CDR3 sequence is 18 residues long. V lost 3 bases, J lost 4 bases, and 12 bases stayed unmatched. Germline CDR1 reads SGHTS; CDR2 reads YDEGEE. CDR3 protein: CASSSRTSGIGVSDTQYF. For the CDR3, the DNA is TGTGCCAGCAGCTCCCGGACTAGCGGGATAGGGGTCTCAGATACGCAGTATTTT. Full variable domain (remainder filled in from reference TRBV5-8 and TRBJ2-3): EAGVTQSPTHLIKTRGQQATLRCSPISGHTSVYWYQQALGLGLQFLLWYDEGEERNRGNFPPRFSGRQFPNYSSELNVNALELEDSALYLCASSSRTSGIGVSDTQYFGPGTRLTVL.

This clone was seen a few times. The chain recombines TRBV27 with TRBJ2-2, with TRBD1 matching over 7 bases. This CDR3 region has 13 residues. V dropped 6 bases and J dropped 8; count of bases not matched to a gene: 6. Per germline, CDR1 MNHEY and CDR2 SMNVEV (reference sequence). Written as DNA, the CDR3 is TGTGCCAGCAGACCCACAGGGGTTGGGGAGCTGTTTTTT. This gives the protein CASRPTGVGELFF.